These 30 T cell receptor beta chains came from one sample sequenced in a study of cytomegalovirus exposure and HLA in healthy donors (dated by TCRdb to 2015 to 2018). The library was generated by the immunoSEQ multiplex PCR assay. For the multiplex PCR, a mixture combining 60 forward primers for TCR Vbeta segments and 13 reverse primers for TCR Jbeta segments was used. The table comes from immuneACCESS by way of TCRdb, which keeps in-frame sequences with V and J called. Part of the clones is missing from these tables; in studies checked, under half for an unresolved V gene and the rest for unknown reasons. This sample comprises more than 70,000 clones, about 80% of them detected only once. The ten largest clones add up to 3% of the sample. Sequenced: PBMCs. The receptors shown here come from a man aged 50 to 59 in good health and CMV-seropositive.

The rearrangement uses TRBV11-2 and TRBJ1-4, with 7 bases that match TRBD1. Trimming cost V 4 bases and J 2 bases; bases outside gene matches: 7. CDR1 is SGHAT, CDR2 FQNNGV, per germline. CDR3 size: 16 residues. CDR3 protein: CASSSGDSTTNEKLFF. The CDR3 nucleotides read TGTGCCAGCAGCTCGGGGGACAGTACGACTAATGAAAAACTGTTTTTT.

V is TRBV25-1 and J is TRBJ2-7; tentatively, D is TRBD2 (5 bases). V lost 3 bases and J 6 bases, leaving 15 bases between the germline ends. The CDR3 consists of 14 residues. Germline lookup yields CDR1 MGHDK and CDR2 SYGVNS. DNA for the CDR3: TGTGCCAGCAGTGAGCCTTACCCCGGAGGCGAGCAGTACTTC. Translation: CASSEPYPGGEQYF.

In the case of this clone: One junction end does not reproduce the germline sequence, and a read error may be involved. V usage is TRBV5-4 and J usage is TRBJ2-7; perhaps TRBD1 as D (6 bases). The CDR3 loop spans 15 amino acids. In germline, CDR1 is SGHNT, CDR2 YYREEE (reference sequence). The CDR3 sequence is CASSQDPAGAYEQYF. CDR3 sequence (DNA): TGCGCCAGCAGCCAAGACCCGGCAGGGGCCTACGAGCAGTACTTC.

The V and J genes are TRBV4-1 and TRBJ2-3; D remains unclear. This CDR3 is built from 17 residues. Germline V gene data show CDR1 as MGHRA and CDR2 as YSYEKL. V lost 0 bases and J 5 bases, leaving 18 bases between the germline ends. The CDR3 sequence is CASSQDRSPLRQDTQYF. In DNA form, the CDR3 reads TGCGCCAGCAGCCAAGATCGTAGCCCACTAAGGCAAGATACGCAGTATTTT.

The chain's CDR3 is CASSPTSGNTDTQYF. CDR3 coding DNA: TGCGCCAGCAGCCCGACTAGCGGGAACACAGATACGCAGTATTTT. The V gene is TRBV5-1, the J gene TRBJ2-3, with TRBD2 identical over 11 bases. After removal of 4 bases from V and 2 bases from J, the junction contained 3 bases not matched to a gene. The V gene's germline CDR1 is SGHRS and CDR2 YFSETQ. There are 15 residues in the CDR3.

This chain connects TRBV12-2 to TRBJ2-7; the table's TRBD1 call for D was not verified on the DNA. TRBV12-2 is a recognized pseudogene. The CDR3 runs 16 residues. In DNA, the CDR3 is TGTGCAAGTCGCTTAGCGCCTCGGGACAGGGACGACGAGCAGTACTTC. It yields the protein CASRLAPRDRDDEQYF.

The gene calls are TRBV18 and TRBJ1-2; TRBD1 aligns across 7 bases. The V gene's germline CDR1 is KGHSH and CDR2 LQKENI. The CDR3 runs 14 residues. V lost 8 bases and J lost 0; bases outside the gene matches: 6. CDR3 sequence: CASHDRESNYGYTF. The CDR3 DNA reads TGTGCCAGCCACGACAGGGAGTCTAACTATGGCTACACCTTC.

The genes are TRBV7-3 and TRBJ2-1; TRBD2 matches at 11 bases. The V gene end was trimmed by 2 bases and the J gene end by 3 bases; junction bases not matched to a gene: 3. The germline gives CDR1 SGHTA, CDR2 FQGTGA. The CDR3 covers 16 residues. Here the CDR3 reads CASSLAGLAGYNEQFF. CDR3 bases: TGTGCCAGCAGCTTAGCCGGACTAGCGGGCTACAATGAGCAGTTCTTC.

The chain employs TRBV2 and TRBJ2-3; 7 bases map to TRBD1. CDR1 is SNHLY, CDR2 FYNNEI, per germline. This CDR3 region has 15 residues. Trimming at V came to 9 bases and at J to 3 bases, leaving 12 bases not matched to a gene. Here the CDR3 DNA reads TGTGCCAGACGGACAGGAGTCAATAGTACAGATACGCAGTATTTT. It yields the protein CARRTGVNSTDTQYF.

The chain joins TRBV2 to TRBJ2-4, with 7 bases fitting TRBD1. The V segment lost 7 bases and the J segment 12 bases; nucleotides outside the gene matches: 9. Germline V gene lookup returns CDR1 SNHLY and CDR2 FYNNEI. CDR3 size: 12 residues. The CDR3 loop is CASNGMGDSQYF. The CDR3 DNA is TGTGCCAGCAATGGGATGGGGGACAGTCAGTACTTC.

This chain links TRBV28 with TRBJ2-7; 8 nucleotides agree with TRBD1. The length of the CDR3 is 16 residues. The ends lost 6 bases at V and 3 bases at J; junction bases unmatched: 13. Germline V lookup: CDR1 MDHEN, CDR2 SYDVKM. DNA of the CDR3: TGTGCCAGCAGCTCCACAGGGGCAGGGGGCAACTACGAGCAGTACTTC. As protein: CASSSTGAGGNYEQYF.

This clone was counted between two and nine times. The chain couples TRBV19 to TRBJ1-5; 11 bases are shared with TRBD1. Germline lookup yields CDR1 LNHDA and CDR2 SQIVND (reference sequence). V was clipped by 5 bases and J by 4 bases; unmatched bases: 13. The CDR3 is 18 residues long. The CDR3 sequence is CASSPPRDRGWLNQPQHF. The CDR3 DNA reads as TGTGCCAGTAGTCCTCCCCGGGACAGGGGGTGGTTAAATCAGCCCCAGCATTTT. The variable domain in full, completed from reference TRBV19 and TRBJ1-5, reads DGGITQSPKYLFRKEGQNVTLSCEQNLNHDAMYWYRQDPGQGLRLIYYSQIVNDFQKGDIAEGYSVSREKKESFPLTVTSAQKNPTAFYLCASSPPRDRGWLNQPQHFGDGTRLSIL.

This chain uses TRBV4-3 with TRBJ2-3, with D maybe TRBD2 (6 bases). CDR1 and CDR2 (germline): LGHNA, YSLEER. The CDR3 has 16 residues. Between the trimmed V and J ends, which lost 4 bases and 0 bases, there was a span of 14 bases. This CDR3 is CASSRGASGSTDTQYF. For the CDR3, the DNA is TGCGCCAGCAGCCGAGGGGCCAGCGGGAGCACAGATACGCAGTATTTT.

The V call is TRBV5-4, the J call TRBJ2-3, with D maybe TRBD2 (6 bases). V was trimmed by 5 bases and J by 5 bases, leaving 9 bases between them. The CDR3 extends over 12 amino acids. Germline V gene data show CDR1 as SGHNT and CDR2 as YYREEE (reference sequence). As DNA, the CDR3 is TGTGCCAGCAGTTGGGGGGTAGATACGCAGTATTTT. This sequence encodes CASSWGVDTQYF. Filled out from reference TRBV5-4 and TRBJ2-3, the complete variable domain reads ETGVTQSPTHLIKTRGQQVTLRCSSQSGHNTVSWYQQALGQGPQFIFQYYREEENGRGNFPPRFSGLQFPNYSSELNVNALELDDSALYLCASSWGVDTQYFGPGTRLTVL.

V and J are TRBV6-6 and TRBJ2-7; 9 nucleotides agree with TRBD2. V dropped 2 bases and J dropped 6; count of bases not matched to a gene: 8. CDR1 and CDR2 from the germline V gene are MNHNY and SVGAGI (reference sequence). The CDR3 contains 15 residues. The CDR3, as DNA: TGTGCCAGCAGTTACGGGGCTAGCGGGACTACCGAGCAGTACTTC. Translation gives CASSYGASGTTEQYF.

This clone was counted between two and nine times. V is TRBV30 and J is TRBJ1-5, with a possible D match to TRBD1 (6 bases). This CDR3 contains 13 residues. Germline V CDR1 and CDR2: GTSNPN, SVGIG (reference sequence). The V end lost 3 bases, the J end lost 5 bases, and 11 bases lay between the germline ends. In DNA form, the CDR3 reads TGTGCCTGGAGCCTGGACAGATATCAGCCCCAGCATTTT. Translated, it gives CAWSLDRYQPQHF.

A few counts support this clone. The chain joins TRBV25-1 to TRBJ1-1, with no clear D. Germline values: CDR1 MGHDK, CDR2 SYGVNS. Trimming removed 4 bases from V and 0 bases from J, with 15 bases in between. This CDR3 is built from 16 residues. CDR3 nucleotides: TGTGCCAGCAGTGCCGCCGATGAGGATATGAACACTGAAGCTTTCTTT. Translation gives CASSAADEDMNTEAFF.

The V call is TRBV10-3, the J call TRBJ2-2, with 7 bases identical to TRBD1. J was trimmed by 2 bases and V by 8 bases; bases with no gene match: 8. This CDR3 contains 15 residues. Germline CDR1 ENHRY, CDR2 SYGVKD. The CDR3 reads CAIAENRGNTGELFF. CDR3 DNA sequence: TGTGCCATCGCTGAAAACAGGGGTAACACCGGGGAGCTGTTTTTT.

V and J are TRBV10-2 and TRBJ1-5; D remains unclear. Germline assignment: CDR1 WSHSY and CDR2 SAAADI. This CDR3 region has 14 residues. V dropped 1 base and J dropped 6 bases, with 10 bases sitting between them. CDR3 bases: TGCGCCAGCAGTGAGTACGGGATTGGTCAGCCCCAGCATTTT. It is translated as CASSEYGIGQPQHF.

This chain uses TRBV7-9 with TRBJ2-5, with TRBD1 identical over 10 bases. The V segment lost 6 bases and the J segment 5 bases; nucleotides outside the gene matches: 3. The CDR3 length is 13 residues. The germline CDR1 and CDR2 sequences are SEHNR and FQNEAQ (reference sequence). The CDR3 reads CASRTGGEETQYF. The DNA of the CDR3 is TGTGCCAGCAGGACAGGGGGCGAGGAGACCCAGTACTTC.

This clone was found a few times. The gene calls are TRBV5-5 and TRBJ2-7; 7 positions agree with TRBD1. CDR3 length equals 14 residues. The trim removed 2 bases at V and 1 base at J, leaving 3 bases unmatched. Germline loops: CDR1 SGHKS, CDR2 YYEKEE (reference sequence). The CDR3 DNA sequence: TGTGCCAGCAGCTTCACCAGGGGGTCCTACGAGCAGTACTTC. Translated: CASSFTRGSYEQYF.

This clone has just a few counts. The V and J genes are TRBV11-2 and TRBJ2-7, with TRBD1 identical over 9 bases. Germline V CDR1 and CDR2: SGHAT, FQNNGV. V was pared by 4 bases and J by 6 bases, with 7 bases of the junction left unmatched. The CDR3 runs to 14 residues. The CDR3 is CASSSGQGVSEQYF. In nucleotides, the CDR3 is TGTGCCAGCAGCTCGGGACAGGGAGTTTCCGAGCAGTACTTC. Drawing the rest from reference TRBV11-2 and TRBJ2-7, the complete variable domain is EAGVAQSPRYKIIEKRQSVAFWCNPISGHATLYWYQQILGQGPKLLIQFQNNGVVDDSQLPKDRFSAERLKGVDSTLKIQPAKLEDSAVYLCASSSGQGVSEQYFGPGTRLTVT.

This clone was seen just once. Mismatch with germline at one junction end may stem from a read error. The CDR3 bases are TGCGCCAGCACTGAGGTTCCAATGAACACTGAAGCTTTCTTT. Its protein product is CASTEVPMNTEAFF. This sequence joins TRBV10-2 and TRBJ1-1; D gene ambiguous. CDR1 and CDR2 (germline): WSHSY, SAAADI. The CDR3 is made up of 14 amino acids.

For this clone: The junction shows a germline mismatch at one end, possibly a read error. Other nucleotide sequences in the sample specify the same CDR3. The chain couples TRBV25-1 to TRBJ2-2, with TRBD2 as a possible D gene (5 bases). CDR3 size: 14 residues. Germline V gene sequence: CDR1 MGHDK, CDR2 SYGVNS. The CDR3: CASRTRGITGELFF. The CDR3 DNA sequence: TGTGCCAGCAGGACACGGGGAATCACCGGGGAGCTGTTCTTT.

This chain links TRBV5-6 with TRBJ1-5; tentatively, D is TRBD1 (6 bases). V shed 6 bases and J shed 9 bases, with 19 bases lying between them. The CDR3 loop spans 14 amino acids. CDR1 SGHDT and CDR2 YYEEEE come from the germline V gene. The CDR3 sequence: CASTQGGGVLPQHF. The CDR3 DNA is TGTGCCAGCACACAGGGTGGGGGGGTACTGCCCCAGCATTTT.

This clone was counted only a few times. The V and J genes are TRBV5-1 and TRBJ2-3; D might be TRBD2 (6 bases). Germline V gene lookup returns CDR1 SGHRS and CDR2 YFSETQ. This CDR3 is 14 amino acids long. V gave up 0 bases and J gave up 6 bases, with 11 bases separating them. The CDR3 spells CASSLGTTGDTQYF. In DNA, the CDR3 is TGCGCCAGCAGCTTGGGGACTACGGGGGATACGCAGTATTTT. Filled out from reference TRBV5-1 and TRBJ2-3, the complete variable domain reads KAGVTQTPRYLIKTRGQQVTLSCSPISGHRSVSWYQQTPGQGLQFLFEYFSETQRNKGNFPGRFSGRQFSNSRSEMNVSTLELGDSALYLCASSLGTTGDTQYFGPGTRLTVL.

The J gene is TRBJ2-2, the V gene TRBV27, with D possibly being TRBD2 (5 bases). The germline V gene encodes CDR1 MNHEY and CDR2 SMNVEV (reference sequence). The CDR3 loop spans 18 amino acids. Trimming cost V 5 bases and J 4 bases, with 23 bases left between them. Here the CDR3 DNA reads TGTGCCAGCAGTCCGACGCCTGGGCCCCCGAGGGTCACCGGGGAGCTGTTTTTT. Residues: CASSPTPGPPRVTGELFF.

The chain is built from TRBV4-2 and TRBJ2-2; TRBD2 matches at 9 bases. The V and J ends lost 0 bases and 5 bases, in that order; junction bases with no gene match: 4. This CDR3 spans 16 amino acids. Germline V gives CDR1 LGHNA, CDR2 YNFKEQ. The CDR3 loop is CASSQEWREGTGELFF. CDR3 nucleotide sequence: TGTGCCAGCAGCCAAGAATGGCGGGAGGGTACCGGGGAGCTGTTTTTT.

The chain uses TRBV4-2 and TRBJ2-3; 9 bases fit TRBD2. Trimming removed 1 base from V and 4 bases from J; junction bases left unmatched: 9. From germline, CDR1 is LGHNA and CDR2 YNFKEQ. This CDR3 region has 17 residues. CDR3 DNA sequence: TGTGCCAGCAGCCAAGTTAGCGGGAGTAGTATCCCAGATACGCAGTATTTT. Protein product: CASSQVSGSSIPDTQYF.

The rearrangement joins TRBV7-9 to TRBJ2-2, with 8 bases aligning to TRBD1. J was trimmed by 1 base and V by 5 bases; bases with no gene match: 6. Germline V gene data show CDR1 as SEHNR and CDR2 as FQNEAQ (reference sequence). The CDR3 spans 16 residues. The CDR3 loop is CASSGQGFRNTGELFF. The DNA of the CDR3 is TGTGCCAGCAGCGGACAGGGTTTTAGGAACACCGGGGAGCTGTTTTTT.